The entry below describes one T cell receptor (beta chain). A single count supports this clonotype. The antigen it recognizes is unknown. Nothing much larger sits one base from this clone, and base qualities are not available. One read provides weak support. This sample was included in a study of vaccination and CD4 T cells after COVID-19 (dated by TCRdb to the early 2020s). Looking at the study overall: Convalescent patients had a positive SARS-CoV-2 result on nasal swab PCR, and of these patients, some 10 had mild disease and one had severe disease. The convalescent cohort included six males and four females, with two Hispanic individuals, seven Caucasians, two Asians and one multiracial person. Two doses of either the Pfizer-BioNTech BNT162b2 vaccine (n=8) or the Moderna mRNA-1273 vaccine (n=2) were administered to participants. Post-COVID blood samples from convalescent patients were collected a median of around 100 days after diagnosis, with a range of roughly 35 to 161 days. The time from the second vaccine dose to post-vaccine blood sampling had a median of around 72 days and ranged from about 14 to 241 days. Overlapping spike peptide pools from SARS-CoV-2 and from the common cold coronaviruses HCoV-NL63, HCoV-OC43 and HCoV-229E were used as culture stimuli. In control cultures, a CEFX viral epitope pool was used as positive control, an HIV-1 Nef peptide pool was used as negative control, or no peptide was added. The spike-specific CD4+ TCR repertoire was compared before and after mRNA vaccination in around ten COVID-19 convalescent patients and a handful of infection-naive healthy vaccine recipients.

The germline V gene (reference sequence) provides CDR1 WNHNN and CDR2 SYGVQD. Here V drops 4 bases and J drops 1 base, and the junction holds 2 bases not matched to any gene. Including the terminal cysteine and phenylalanine, the CDR3 comprises 14 residues. Only the CDR3 portion is preserved as DNA: 42 bases, with reading frame beginning at the first base. What the research found in general, with its limitations: Nearly all vaccine-specific clones in convalescent patients (304 of 307) were mono-reactive for SARS-CoV-2 spike rather than cross-reactive with common cold coronaviruses. The number of convalescent patients in the study was relatively small, and the study did not examine early timepoints following natural infection. Among convalescent patients, a median 86.3% of the SARS-CoV-2-reactive clones seen after vaccination appeared only after vaccination, which suggests priming specific to the vaccine. The median count of SARS-CoV-2-reactive clonotypes went up from around 20 after infection to about 41 after vaccination, although the change was not significant.

The treatment or condition label for this specimen denotes: roughly 11-day PBMC culture with coronavirus spike peptide pools or control peptides (ViraFEST assay). The study used the ViraFEST assay, which expanded antigen-specific T cells with peptide pools and then identified expanded clonotypes by TCR sequencing. The convalescent patients' positive SARS-CoV-2 PCR tests were from March to December 2020, which was before the Alpha, Beta and Delta variants emerged in the United States. Each well held some 2 million PBMCs cultured in IMDM containing roughly 5.5% human AB serum and 9 to 10 IU/ml IL-2, with 8.5 to 10 ug/ml peptide pools added. On days 3 and 7, half of the culture medium was replaced with fresh IL-2-containing medium. After approximately 11 days of culture, CD4+ T cells were isolated by negative selection with the EasySep CD4+ T cell isolation kit. Ficoll-Paque Plus gradient centrifugation was used to isolate PBMCs from whole blood, and the isolated PBMCs were then either used fresh or cryopreserved at -140C. Each culture condition was generally run in triplicate wells.

Receptor libraries were prepared by PCR. DNA from cultured CD4+ T cells underwent TCR sequencing with the Oncomine TCR Beta short-read assay at the Johns Hopkins FTIC core. Genomic DNA was extracted from the cultured CD4+ T cells with the QIAamp micro DNA kit. Oncomine TCR Beta libraries from cultured CD4+ T cells were pooled with unique dual indexes and sequenced on an Illumina iSeq 100. As for the original processing: Non-productive sequences were removed, and CDR3s that did not start with C, did not end with F or W, or were shorter than 7 amino acids were discarded. The MANAFEST web application identified antigen-specific clonotypes by comparing peptide-stimulated wells against reference wells and other culture wells. An FDR below 0.05, an odds ratio above 5, and a productive frequency above 0.1% in at least two of three replicate wells were required for clones to be considered positive. A clonotype counted as cross-reactive if it showed significant expansion both in the SARS-CoV-2 spike wells and in at least one common cold coronavirus spike condition. Levenshtein distances (stringdist) and unrooted phylogenetic trees (ape) in R version 3.6.1 were used to assess CDR3 homology. TCRdb reran the public reads through fastp at Q25 and MiXCR, keeping productive beta chains. Identical CDR3 proteins give one entry, which carries the most common genes and DNA. For this entry, the V and J calls and clone size follow TCRdb and not the study's own pipeline. For this sample there are roughly 13,000 distinct CDR3 sequences; around 50% appear just once. The ten largest make up under 20% of the sample.

This clonotype was sampled from a human donor who had recovered from COVID-19. The chain links TRBV10-1 with TRBJ2-3, and 7 junctional nucleotides match TRBD2. The material sequenced was CD4+ T cells from blood, cultured in vitro. The CDR3 in this case is CASSASGGTDTQYF. The sequenced DNA: TGCGCCAGCAGTGCCAGCGGGGGCACAGATACGCAGTATTTT.